The sequence of this TCR beta chain was determined in a study of cytomegalovirus exposure and HLA in healthy donors. Study-wide results and caveats: What a later analysis reportedly showed was that an Asian-associated ancestry cluster had fewer N-insertions than the approximately 700-donor mean. Near-uniform donor sequencing depth was presumed by presence/absence analyses.

Points on this clone: As yet, its antigen is unknown.

This CDR3 has 13 amino acids. The ends lost 5 bases at V and 5 bases at J; junction bases unmatched: 3. Germline values: CDR1 GTSNPN, CDR2 SVGIG (reference sequence). It was with 60 Vbeta and 13 Jbeta primers that the PCR ran. Assay used: immunoSEQ multiplex PCR; TCRdb lists only in-frame clones, some missing. The table for this sample gives around 33,000 clones. What was sequenced was PBMCs. This chain uses TRBV30 with TRBJ2-5, with 12 bases aligning to TRBD2. The TCR was taken from a man aged 40-50 years in good health and CMV-seronegative. The CDR3, as DNA: TGTGCCTGGGTGGGACTAGCGGGTGAGACCCAGTACTTC. It translates to CAWVGLAGETQYF.